One and the same sample provided the 15 T cell receptor beta chains below, sequenced in a study of control samples from healthy donors and cancer patients. The table came from immunoSEQ multiplex PCR; TCRdb's copy has only in-frame clones and leaves some out. The sample has around 43,000 clones, roughly nine tenths seen once. Sequenced input: blood. The receptors stem from a woman aged 50 to 60 in good health.

The chain employs TRBV28 and TRBJ1-1, with D hard to call. The CDR3 totals 15 residues. The germline V gene encodes CDR1 MDHEN and CDR2 SYDVKM. Between the trimmed V and J ends, which lost 5 bases and 3 bases, there was a span of 16 bases. The CDR3 sequence: CASSPHPTEDTEAFF. The CDR3, as DNA: TGTGCCAGCAGTCCCCACCCTACAGAAGACACTGAAGCTTTCTTT. Filled out from reference TRBV28 and TRBJ1-1, the complete variable domain reads DVKVTQSSRYLVKRTGEKVFLECVQDMDHENMFWYRQDPGLGLRLIYFSYDVKMKEKGDIPEGYSVSREKKERFSLILESASTNQTSMYLCASSPHPTEDTEAFFGQGTRLTVV.

This clone has just one count. V gene TRBV7-3 combines with J gene TRBJ1-3, with D hard to call. CDR1 SGHTA and CDR2 FQGTGA come from the germline V gene. This CDR3 has 12 residues. The V and J ends lost 0 bases and 8 bases respectively, with 5 bases between them. CDR3 in amino acids: CASSLTGDTIYF. In DNA form, the CDR3 reads TGTGCCAGCAGCTTAACGGGAGACACCATATATTTT.

This clone was picked up one time. The gene calls are TRBV12-3 or TRBV12-4 and TRBJ1-1; 7 bases are shared with TRBD1. V lost 5 bases and J lost 4; bases outside the gene matches: 4. The CDR3 extends over 13 amino acids. CDR3 protein: CASSEQGLTEAFF. CDR3 DNA sequence: TGTGCCAGCAGTGAACAGGGGCTCACTGAAGCTTTCTTT.

V usage is TRBV19 and J usage is TRBJ1-1; perhaps TRBD1 as D (5 bases). The CDR3 has 15 residues. V was clipped by 7 bases and J by 1 base, with 16 bases between them. Germline assignment: CDR1 LNHDA and CDR2 SQIVND (reference sequence). The CDR3 sequence is CASILGGTSNTEAFF. In nucleotides, the CDR3 is TGTGCCAGTATTTTGGGCGGGACCTCGAACACTGAAGCTTTCTTT. The variable domain in full, completed from reference TRBV19 and TRBJ1-1, reads DGGITQSPKYLFRKEGQNVTLSCEQNLNHDAMYWYRQDPGQGLRLIYYSQIVNDFQKGDIAEGYSVSREKKESFPLTVTSAQKNPTAFYLCASILGGTSNTEAFFGQGTRLTVV.

The chain has TRBV19 and TRBJ1-4; 10 bases align to TRBD1. The junction had 1 base not matched to a gene; V was cut back by 5 bases and J by 7 bases. There are 13 residues in the CDR3. Germline CDR1 and CDR2: LNHDA and SQIVND (reference sequence). The CDR3 coding sequence is TGTGCCAGTAGTGACAGGGGGCGTGAAAAACTGTTTTTT. As protein: CASSDRGREKLFF. Full variable domain (rest looked up from reference TRBV19 and TRBJ1-4): DGGITQSPKYLFRKEGQNVTLSCEQNLNHDAMYWYRQDPGQGLRLIYYSQIVNDFQKGDIAEGYSVSREKKESFPLTVTSAQKNPTAFYLCASSDRGREKLFFGSGTQLSVL.

In its sample, this clone was seen once. This chain connects TRBV4-2 to TRBJ2-1, with 9 bases lining up with TRBD2. The length of the CDR3 is 16 residues. CDR1 LGHNA and CDR2 YNFKEQ come from the germline V gene. The V gene end was trimmed by 1 base and the J gene end by 4 bases; junction bases not matched to a gene: 5. The CDR3 bases are TGTGCCAGCAGCCAAGGGCGGGGGGGACGATACAATGAGCAGTTCTTC. It translates to CASSQGRGGRYNEQFF.

This chain joins TRBV7-9 and TRBJ1-2; no clear D gene. Per germline, CDR1 SEHNR and CDR2 FQNEAQ (reference sequence). There are 12 residues in the CDR3. V lost 8 bases and J 8 bases, leaving 15 bases between the germline ends. CDR3 coding DNA: TGTGCCAGCGGACGAGCCCTAGAGGGCTACACCTTC. This codes for CASGRALEGYTF.

This chain joins TRBV7-2 and TRBJ1-1; D uncertain. Per germline, CDR1 SGHTA and CDR2 FQGNSA. The V gene lost 7 bases and the J gene lost 7 bases, with 16 bases spanning the gap. There are 13 residues in the CDR3. CDR3 coding DNA: TGTGCCAGCACTCGCGGGTTCCCCGGTGAAGCTTTCTTT. Translated, it gives CASTRGFPGEAFF.

This clone was picked up one time. The chain employs TRBV2 and TRBJ1-1; 9 bases agree with TRBD1. In germline, CDR1 is SNHLY, CDR2 FYNNEI. V was pared by 6 bases and J by 11 bases, with 28 bases of the junction left unmatched. The CDR3 has 19 residues. The chain's CDR3 is CASRRDRALFRPDHAVAFF. CDR3 nucleotide sequence: TGTGCCAGCAGAAGGGACAGGGCTCTTTTCAGACCCGACCATGCCGTGGCTTTCTTT. The full variable domain, with the rest looked up from reference TRBV2 and TRBJ1-1, is EPEVTQTPSHQVTQMGQEVILRCVPISNHLYFYWYRQILGQKVEFLVSFYNNEISEKSEIFDDQFSVERPDGSNFTLKIRSTKLEDSAMYFCASRRDRALFRPDHAVAFFGQGTRLTVV.

The J gene is TRBJ1-2, the V gene TRBV7-9; D not resolved. V shed 5 bases and J shed 4 bases, with 14 bases lying between them. CDR1 is SEHNR and CDR2 is FQNEAQ in the germline V gene (reference sequence). This CDR3 has 14 amino acids. CDR3 DNA sequence: TGTGCCAGCAGCCCACGGGCAGGAGTCTATGGCTACACCTTC. Translated, it gives CASSPRAGVYGYTF.

The chain links TRBV12-3 or TRBV12-4 to TRBJ1-2; the D is unclear. V lost 1 base to trimming and J lost 4 bases, with 7 bases between them. This CDR3 comprises 13 residues. The CDR3 nucleotides are TGTGCCAGCAGTTTAGGGGGAGCCTATGGCTACACCTTC. Its translation: CASSLGGAYGYTF.

The chain couples TRBV28 to TRBJ1-1; TRBD1 agrees at 8 bases. The length of the CDR3 is 15 residues. CDR1 is MDHEN, CDR2 SYDVKM, per germline. V lost 5 bases to trimming and J lost 1 base; unmatched junction nucleotides: 6. Here the CDR3 reads CASSPLGQGNTEAFF. CDR3 sequence (DNA): TGTGCCAGCAGTCCCTTAGGACAGGGGAACACTGAAGCTTTCTTT. Full variable domain (outside the CDR3, taken from reference TRBV28 and TRBJ1-1): DVKVTQSSRYLVKRTGEKVFLECVQDMDHENMFWYRQDPGLGLRLIYFSYDVKMKEKGDIPEGYSVSREKKERFSLILESASTNQTSMYLCASSPLGQGNTEAFFGQGTRLTVV.

The rearrangement links TRBV10-3 to TRBJ1-1; 8 nucleotides match TRBD1. Germline values: CDR1 ENHRY, CDR2 SYGVKD. CDR3 length: 14 amino acids. The ends lost 2 bases at V and 8 bases at J; junction bases unmatched: 7. The CDR3 spells CAISEPGTGTEAFF. DNA of the CDR3: TGTGCCATCAGTGAGCCCGGGACAGGTACCGAAGCTTTCTTT.

The chain couples TRBV5-5 to TRBJ2-7, with D uncertain. The germline gives CDR1 SGHKS, CDR2 YYEKEE (reference sequence). V was shortened by 4 bases and J by 0 bases, with 11 bases between the two germline ends. The CDR3 totals 14 residues. The CDR3, as DNA: TGTGCCAGCAGCGCCGGCATTAGCTCCTACGAGCAGTACTTC. Translating gives CASSAGISSYEQYF.

The CDR3 DNA sequence: TGCGCCAGCAGCCAAGAAGTTTCGTTGTACCGCTACGAGCAGTACTTC. Protein: CASSQEVSLYRYEQYF. The J gene is TRBJ2-7, the V gene TRBV4-3; D not certain. V lost 0 bases and J lost 3, with 15 bases in between. Per the germline V gene, CDR1 is LGHNA and CDR2 is YSLEER. This CDR3 is 16 amino acids long.